This TCR beta chain derives from a study of cytomegalovirus exposure and HLA in healthy donors. Study summary: It was reported in a later analysis that the same platform had been used for the 120 validation repertoires as for the 550 to 700 first-cohort repertoires. Findings and caveats of the study: Some TCR beta chains (around 160 of them) were listed as cytomegalovirus-associated.

Of note for this clone: The antigen is not known.

The donors formed part of the 120-subject validation cohort, distinct from the roughly 730-subject first cohort. The method was immunoSEQ multiplex PCR; TCRdb's version includes in-frame clones alone and lacks a portion of them. The repertoire holds tens of thousands of clones, with approximately 91% as singletons. The V gene lost 1 base and the J gene lost 5 bases, with 15 bases spanning the gap. This CDR3 spans 15 amino acids. CDR1 is ENHRY, CDR2 SYGVKD, per germline. This clonotype originated in a man aged 25-45 years in good health and CMV-seronegative. The chain couples TRBV10-3 to TRBJ2-7; D is unclear. The material sequenced was PBMCs. CDR3 DNA sequence: TGTGCCATCAGTGAGTGGTTCCACCCCATAGACGAGCAGTACTTC. Protein: CAISEWFHPIDEQYF.